The clone carrying this T cell receptor beta chain was found a few times. The source of the sample is a study of control samples from healthy donors and cancer patients. Generated by immunoSEQ multiplex PCR, the TCRdb table keeps only in-frame clones and is missing some. The repertoire consists of around 130,000 clones, with around nine tenths occurring once and the leading ten covering around 7.6%. The CDR3 has 13 residues. With V trimmed by 7 bases and J by 3 bases, 4 bases remained unmatched. Germline V gives CDR1 MNHEY, CDR2 SVGAGI. The clonotype originates from a man aged 45 to 65 with head and neck cancer. Sequencing was done on a sample of PBMCs. The chain links TRBV6-5 to TRBJ2-3; 7 bases align to TRBD2. CDR3 region: CASKGAGTDTQYF. The CDR3, as DNA: TGTGCCAGCAAGGGAGCGGGGACAGATACGCAGTATTTT.